This TCR beta chain was recorded in a study of shared clonotypes between healthy human individuals (TCRdb year 2020). Study-wide context: The cohort included three men and a couple of women between 18 and 49 years of age. Different laboratories and diverse techniques were used to prepare libraries and sequence TCR repertoires, to increase sequencing depth and limit assay-specific biases. The study deeply sequenced blood TCR repertoires of five healthy adults to estimate repertoire size and the extent of clonotype sharing between individuals. Per donor, leukapheresis produced somewhere between about 0.94 and 9.5 billion PBMCs. For each donor, three plates each were used for CD4 naive and CD4 memory, two plates were used for CD8 naive, and one plate was used for CD8 memory. Study-wide findings and limitations: Naive subsets generally had larger estimated clonotype richness than memory subsets did. About 4.5% of naive CD4, 3.5% of naive CD8, about 2.5% of memory CD4, and about 0.4% of memory CD8 clonotypes were shared across a few donors. Higher generation probabilities were observed for clonotypes shared by all four sorted-subset donors than for non-shared clonotypes. Based on pairwise subsampling, the degree of clonotype sharing among donors was expected to be affected by sequencing depth. Sampling was restricted to blood, and TCR repertoires in tissues likely differ from the TCR repertoires found in blood. Even with the large sequencing depth, rarefaction of the sorted-subset datasets indicated that sequencing was incomplete. Because the study included only a small number of donors, the genetic and exposure-history diversity represented was limited.

V sheds 0 bases and J sheds 4 bases, leaving 12 bases between their ends. The germline V gene gives CDR1 as SGDLS and CDR2 as YYNGEE. Its CDR3 holds 15 amino acids, cysteine through phenylalanine. CDR3 DNA only is kept here, 45 bases in frame from base 1. Donors were healthy HIV-negative adults with no recently reported acute infections or vaccinations. Only Caucasian adults living in Nashville, Tennessee, USA were represented among the donors. CD4+ T cells were enriched through magnetic negative selection, after which naive cells were positively selected on CD45RA and the remaining negative fraction served as the memory subset. Blood was obtained by leukapheresis, after which PBMCs were separated by Ficoll-Histopaque density gradient centrifugation and cryopreserved in liquid nitrogen vapor phase. Analytical flow cytometry was used to check the purity and quantity of every magnetically sorted T cell population. Genomic DNA was isolated from each sorted fraction and quantified by UV absorbance on a Nanodrop 2000c.

Comments on this clone: The specificity of this receptor is unknown. Base qualities are not recorded, but no much larger clone differs from it by a single base.

Using the deep immunoSEQ assay, TCR CDR3 regions were amplified from genomic DNA by multiplex PCR. For each cell subset, the extracted genomic DNA was distributed evenly across all wells of several immunoSEQ 96-well plates, and each plate served as one replicate. For sorted subsets, roughly 0.2 ug genomic DNA, equal to 30,000 or so T cell genomes, was loaded into each replicate PCR. Purified libraries were measured with a Qubit 3.0 fluorometer, size-checked on a Bioanalyzer 2100, and measured again with the KAPA Library Quantification kit. Every immunoSEQ 96-well plate was sequenced on a dedicated single-read 150-cycle Illumina NextSeq 550 flow cell. The paper's data handling went like this. Because the immunoSEQ output held only junctional sequences and lacked quality scores, the filtering could not match the filtering applied to full-length reads. To assign V/J genes and CDR3, sequences were annotated against IMGT germline references using PyIR, a Python wrapper for IgBLAST v1.9. Any read was removed if the V/J assignment was weak (E-value above 1e-6), the CDR3 was missing, or the read contained stop codons, out-of-frame junctions, or ambiguous translated residues. V3J clonotypes were defined as sequences sharing an identical inferred V gene, J gene, and CDR3 amino acid sequence. The percentage overlap between two repertoires was calculated by dividing the number of shared unique clonotypes by the size of the smaller repertoire. Repertoire richness was assessed with RTK rarefaction, the Chao1 estimator, and Recon v2.1 estimates of unobserved clonotypes. OLGA was used to compute generation probabilities for all TCRbeta clonotypes that the gDNA method yielded from four donors. TCRdb mirrors the immuneACCESS table, restricted to in-frame sequences. Some clones are absent from its copies; in checked studies, under half trace to an unresolved V gene, and the reason for the others is unknown. V, J and clone size reflect that table, while D and trimming were determined from the DNA. The sample records just over 2,000,000 clones, approximately 95% of which are singletons. 0.1% to 0.15% of the sample is taken by the ten largest.

The material sequenced was naive CD4+ T cells sorted from blood. The cell subset or site tag for this specimen amounts to: CD45RA+ positively selected. The V and J genes are TRBV9 and TRBJ2-3; TRBD1 is perhaps the D gene, given 5 matching bases. The receptor was derived from a man younger than 30 in good health. The CDR3 region reads CASSVGGSDADTQYF. In nucleotide form, the sequence is TGTGCCAGCAGCGTAGGGGGCAGCGATGCAGATACGCAGTATTTT.